This passage covers 20 T cell receptor beta chains from one sample sequenced in a study of blood T cell repertoires in COVID-19 (dated by TCRdb to 2020 to 2021). Libraries came from the immunoSEQ multiplex PCR assay. Not all clones reach the TCRdb copy of this immuneACCESS table, which keeps in-frame sequences only. Checked studies attribute under half of the gap to unresolved V genes and leave the rest unexplained. The sample table holds approximately 180,000 clones, of which 88% were seen once. The top ten clonotypes cover under 5% of the sample. Sequences were obtained from peripheral blood. These receptors originate from a human donor in a cohort sampled during active COVID-19.

The chain carries TRBV7-2 and TRBJ2-1; 8 nucleotides align to TRBD2. This CDR3 has 18 amino acids. V shed 2 bases and J 0 bases; nucleotides not matched to a gene: 9. Germline CDR1 SGHTA, CDR2 FQGNSA. As DNA, the CDR3 is TGTGCCAGCAGCTTACTAGCGGGCCTGGTCGGCTCCTACAATGAGCAGTTCTTC. This sequence encodes CASSLLAGLVGSYNEQFF.

The V and J genes are TRBV7-8 and TRBJ2-7; maybe TRBD2 (6 bases). Germline V lookup: CDR1 SGHVS, CDR2 FQNEAQ. The CDR3 covers 16 residues. Trimming pared 5 bases from V and 4 bases from J, leaving 21 bases between. As DNA, the CDR3 is TGTGCCAGCAGCCGAGGGTCCCGGGGGAATTCTTACGAGCAGTACTTC. Protein sequence: CASSRGSRGNSYEQYF.

The chain combines TRBV4-3 with TRBJ2-7; D is perhaps TRBD1 (5 bases). Trimming removed 2 bases at V and 6 bases at J, with 17 bases between. The CDR3 runs 15 residues. The germline CDR1 and CDR2 sequences are LGHNA and YSLEER. The CDR3 DNA reads TGCGCCAGCAGCCAAAATAGGGGATCCTCTACCGAGCAGTACTTC. Residues: CASSQNRGSSTEQYF.

This chain uses TRBV5-1 with TRBJ2-1, with 10 bases lining up with TRBD2. Germline CDR1 is SGHRS and CDR2 is YFSETQ. This CDR3 is 17 amino acids long. Trimming at V came to 1 base and at J to 4 bases, leaving 8 bases not matched to a gene. The CDR3 DNA reads as TGCGCCAGCAGCTTGCCCTCTTCAGCGGGGGGGTACAATGAGCAGTTCTTC. This gives the protein CASSLPSSAGGYNEQFF.

About this clone: One end of the junction does not line up with germline, which may come from a read error. This rearrangement joins TRBV3-1 (or the pseudogene TRBV3-2) to TRBJ1-2; D ambiguous. CDR3 length equals 11 residues. Germline V lookup: CDR1 LGHDT, CDR2 YNNKEL (reference sequence). The CDR3 DNA is TGTGCCAGCAGCCATTATAAGACTCGGCGGTTC. This codes for CASSHYKTRRF.

A word on this clone: The junction does not match germline at one end; this may be a read error. The chain carries TRBV7-6 and TRBJ2-7; 11 bases line up with TRBD2. The CDR3 has 14 amino acids. Germline loops: CDR1 SGHVS, CDR2 FNYEAQ. The CDR3 nucleotides are TGTGCCAGCAGCGTAGCGGGAGGGCCGTACGAGCAGTACTTC. This codes for CASSVAGGPYEQYF.

This clone appeared a single time. This sequence joins TRBV5-6 and TRBJ1-3; 7 bases are a match to TRBD1. The CDR3 length is 17 residues. J was trimmed by 0 bases and V by 4 bases; bases with no gene match: 10. In germline, CDR1 is SGHDT, CDR2 YYEEEE. The CDR3 nucleotides are TGTGCCAGCAGCCTAAGGGACAGATACTACTCTGGAAACACCATATATTTT. Translated, it gives CASSLRDRYYSGNTIYF.

The chain is built from TRBV28 and TRBJ2-3, with 10 bases aligning to TRBD2. Germline V gene sequence: CDR1 MDHEN, CDR2 SYDVKM. Trimming took 6 bases from V and 1 from J; bases not matched to a gene: 7. This CDR3 is 16 amino acids long. As DNA, the CDR3 is TGTGCCAGCAGCGTTATAGCGGGAGGCGGCACAGATACGCAGTATTTT. This encodes CASSVIAGGGTDTQYF.

The J gene is TRBJ2-5, the V gene TRBV2; 8 bases align to TRBD2. The CDR3 has 16 amino acids. CDR1 and CDR2 from the germline V gene are SNHLY and FYNNEI. V shed 1 base and J 2 bases; nucleotides not matched to a gene: 6. The CDR3 is CASSEGTSREQETQYF. CDR3 nucleotides: TGTGCCAGCAGTGAAGGGACTAGCAGAGAGCAAGAGACCCAGTACTTC.

The J gene is TRBJ2-3, the V gene TRBV5-1; TRBD2 might be the D (6 bases). CDR3 length equals 16 residues. V lost 0 bases to trimming and J lost 4 bases, with 15 bases between them. CDR1 SGHRS and CDR2 YFSETQ come from the germline V gene. CDR3 sequence: CASSLGAGNIADTQYF. The CDR3, as DNA: TGCGCCAGCAGCTTGGGGGCGGGGAATATCGCAGATACGCAGTATTTT.

In its sample, this clone was seen a few times. The chain recombines TRBV28 with TRBJ1-5, with D perhaps matching TRBD1 (5 bases). Trimming removed 5 bases at V and 3 bases at J, with 14 bases between. Germline V gene lookup returns CDR1 MDHEN and CDR2 SYDVKM. The CDR3 is 15 residues long. Here the CDR3 reads CASSTGTSNNQPQHF. The CDR3 coding sequence is TGTGCCAGCAGTACCGGGACTTCAAACAATCAGCCCCAGCATTTT.

This clone was seen only once. V and J are TRBV30 and TRBJ1-2, with D possibly TRBD1 on 6 matching bases. The CDR3 is 15 residues long. CDR1 and CDR2 from the germline V gene are GTSNPN and SVGIG (reference sequence). Trimming removed 1 base at V and 4 bases at J, with 16 bases between. This CDR3 reads CAWSAKDSVRYGYTF. In nucleotides, the CDR3 is TGTGCCTGGAGTGCAAAGGACAGTGTTCGCTATGGCTACACCTTC. Based on the CDR3 plus reference TRBV30 and TRBJ1-2, the full variable domain is SQTIHQWPATLVQPVGSPLSLECTVEGTSNPNLYWYRQAAGRGLQLLFYSVGIGQISSEVPQNLSASRPQDRQFILSSKKLLLSDSGFYLCAWSAKDSVRYGYTFGSGTRLTVV.

The chain recombines TRBV11-2 with TRBJ2-1; perhaps TRBD1 as D (5 bases). Germline V gene lookup returns CDR1 SGHAT and CDR2 FQNNGV. V dropped 0 bases and J dropped 4 bases, with 7 bases sitting between them. This CDR3 has 14 amino acids. The CDR3 nucleotides read TGTGCCAGCAGCTTAGATGACAGTTACAATGAGCAGTTCTTC. Protein product: CASSLDDSYNEQFF.

The chain links TRBV11-3 to TRBJ2-1, with 7 bases aligning to TRBD1. V lost 4 bases and J lost 0; bases outside the gene matches: 3. This CDR3 contains 15 residues. Germline-derived CDR1 and CDR2 are SGHNT and YENEEA. CDR3 nucleotides: TGTGCCAGCAGCTCGGACAGGAGCTCCTACAATGAGCAGTTCTTC. Protein: CASSSDRSSYNEQFF.

This clone has more than one count but fewer than ten. This rearrangement joins TRBV27 to TRBJ2-3; 7 bases fit TRBD1. Germline trimming cut 6 bases from V and 4 bases from J; bases unmatched to any gene: 4. This CDR3 is 13 amino acids long. Germline V CDR1 and CDR2: MNHEY, SMNVEV (reference sequence). DNA for the CDR3: TGTGCCAGCAGACAAGGGGGCGCAGATACGCAGTATTTT. Translation gives CASRQGGADTQYF.

V usage is TRBV19 and J usage is TRBJ1-3; possibly TRBD1 for D (5 bases). Trimming pared 9 bases from V and 0 bases from J, leaving 18 bases between. Per germline, CDR1 LNHDA and CDR2 SQIVND (reference sequence). CDR3 length equals 16 residues. DNA of the CDR3: TGTGCCAGCACCACGAGGGACGGGAGCTCTGGAAACACCATATATTTT. Amino acids: CASTTRDGSSGNTIYF.

The V gene is TRBV9, the J gene TRBJ2-1; the match to TRBD2 covers 8 bases. The germline V gene encodes CDR1 SGDLS and CDR2 YYNGEE. V lost 0 bases, J lost 7 bases, and 6 bases stayed unmatched. The CDR3 covers 15 residues. The CDR3 sequence is CASSVEAGVRNEQFF. The CDR3 nucleotides are TGTGCCAGCAGCGTAGAAGCGGGAGTTAGGAATGAGCAGTTCTTC. The full variable domain, with the rest looked up from reference TRBV9 and TRBJ2-1, is DSGVTQTPKHLITATGQRVTLRCSPRSGDLSVYWYQQSLDQGLQFLIQYYNGEERAKGNILERFSAQQFPDLHSELNLSSLELGDSALYFCASSVEAGVRNEQFFGPGTRLTVL.

About this clone: A junction boundary mismatches the germline segment, possibly from a read error. The chain has TRBV7-9 and TRBJ1-6; tentative D call: TRBD1 (6 bases). The CDR3 sequence is 18 residues long. Germline V CDR1 and CDR2: SEHNR, FQNEAQ (reference sequence). This CDR3 reads CASSKPGESASYNSPPHF. In DNA form, the CDR3 reads TGTGCCAGCAGCAAACCAGGGGAAAGTGCCTCCTATAATTCACCCCCCCACTTT.

This chain connects TRBV6-6 to TRBJ2-7, with a tentative D call TRBD2 (7 bases). V dropped 6 bases and J dropped 5 bases, with 17 bases sitting between them. The CDR3 is 14 amino acids. Germline lookup yields CDR1 MNHNY and CDR2 SVGAGI (reference sequence). CDR3 sequence reads: CASSPAGGPNEQYF. In nucleotides, the CDR3 is TGTGCCAGCAGCCCAGCCGGGGGGCCCAACGAGCAGTACTTC.

This chain links TRBV19 with TRBJ1-5; D might be TRBD1 (5 bases). Per the germline V gene, CDR1 is LNHDA and CDR2 is SQIVND (reference sequence). The CDR3 has 14 amino acids. V lost 5 bases to trimming and J lost 5 bases, with 13 bases between them. The CDR3: CASSLRQNYQPQHF. The CDR3 DNA is TGTGCCAGTAGTCTCCGACAGAACTATCAGCCCCAGCATTTT.